This TCR beta chain originates from a study of response to subunit inactivated influenza vaccine listed by TCRdb under 2018. A note on the overall study: Deep quantitative T cell receptor repertoire profiling was used in the study to track responses to a trivalent subunit inactivated influenza vaccine.

As regards this clonotype: This clone's antigen is unknown. Per-base quality was not reported, and no clone a single base away is much larger than it.

Findings and caveats that apply to the study as a whole: According to the authors, only a limited number of new T cells may be recruited by each seasonal influenza vaccination.

The library was built by means of RT-PCR. Sequencing was performed on an Illumina HiSeq 2500. In-frame beta chains were kept once TCRdb had trimmed the public reads at Q25 with fastp and called clones with MiXCR. Every CDR3 protein is listed once, alongside the most common genes and DNA of its rows. Present in this sample are about 800,000 distinct CDR3 sequences, roughly 20% of which were seen just once. Roughly 10% of the sample is held by the ten biggest clonotypes. Based on the germline V gene, the CDR1 and CDR2 sequences are SGHVS and FNYEAQ. The CDR3 has 18 amino acids, counting the end cysteine and phenylalanine. Left in the record is the CDR3 DNA by itself, 54 bases read in frame from the first base. V trim: 6 bases; J trim: 4 bases; unmatched bases: 14.

The receptor's source is a man in his forties or fifties who received an inactivated influenza vaccine. Donor details come from another sample of the same person, matched by shared clones. This specimen consisted of PBMCs from blood, obtained around 5 days after vaccination. Recombination linked TRBV7-6 to TRBJ2-2; 10 central bases correspond to TRBD2. The encoded CDR3 is CASSPGLAVHRGTGELFF. At the DNA level, the sequence is TGTGCCAGCAGTCCTGGACTAGCGGTCCATCGGGGCACCGGGGAGCTGTTTTTT.